This T cell receptor beta chain was recorded in a study of cytomegalovirus exposure and HLA in healthy donors. The PCR ran on 60 Vbeta and 13 Jbeta primers. Clones were read by immunoSEQ multiplex PCR, and TCRdb kept only the in-frame ones, dropping some. The sample carries under 200,000 clones, 75% recorded once. CDR3 length: 14 residues. From germline, CDR1 is MNHNS and CDR2 SASEGT. Trimming pared 5 bases from V and 0 bases from J, leaving 10 bases between. Sequenced material: PBMCs. This receptor was taken from a male donor in good health and CMV-seronegative. The rearrangement links TRBV6-1 to TRBJ1-2; D gene uncertain. This CDR3 is CASSWSGANYGYTF. In DNA, the CDR3 is TGTGCCAGCAGTTGGTCCGGGGCTAACTATGGCTACACCTTC.